The TCR beta chain under discussion was sequenced for a study of CD8 T cells in Susac syndrome. This CDR3 has 14 residues. The germline V gene encodes CDR1 LGHDT and CDR2 YNNKEL (reference sequence). J was trimmed by 1 base and V by 7 bases; bases with no gene match: 5. It was with random hexamers that about 0.45 to 1 ug RNA was reverse transcribed. TCRdb used MiXCR to reprocess the immunoSEQ multiplex PCR reads, holding one entry per CDR3 protein. This table has about 57,000 distinct CDR3 sequences, just over 90% appearing once. The chain is built from TRBV3-1 and TRBJ2-5; 8 positions agree with TRBD2. The clonotype originates from a human donor with multiple sclerosis. The sample taken for sequencing was CD8+ T cells from PBMCs. Here the CDR3 reads CASTASGSQETQYF. As DNA, the CDR3 is TGTGCCAGCACCGCGAGCGGGAGCCAAGAGACCCAGTACTTC.